One sample yielded the 13 T cell receptor beta chains listed below, sequenced in a study of cytomegalovirus exposure and HLA in healthy donors. The repertoire was sequenced with immunoSEQ multiplex PCR; TCRdb's copy has only in-frame clones and lacks some. The data show 260,000 or so clones, with more than 75% seen just once and approximately 0.95% held by the top ten. The sample was PBMCs. The receptors derive from a young woman in good health and CMV-seronegative.

This chain joins TRBV5-6 and TRBJ2-3; 11 bases agree with TRBD2. V gave up 0 bases and J gave up 4 bases; unmatched junction bases: 10. The CDR3 loop spans 18 amino acids. Germline lookup yields CDR1 SGHDT and CDR2 YYEEEE. Here the CDR3 DNA reads TGTGCCAGCAGCTTGGATCTAGCGGGAGGCTTCAGGGCAGATACGCAGTATTTT. Translated, it gives CASSLDLAGGFRADTQYF.

The chain uses TRBV11-2 and TRBJ1-2, with D unresolved. Looked up from germline, CDR1 is SGHAT and CDR2 is FQNNGV. This CDR3 comprises 14 residues. V was trimmed by 5 bases and J by 3 bases, leaving 13 bases between them. The DNA for the CDR3 is TGTGCCAGCAGCCCGGGAGGGTACCACTATGGCTACACCTTC. It encodes CASSPGGYHYGYTF.

This clone was found once. The chain carries TRBV11-2 and TRBJ1-1; D unclear. V was pared by 5 bases and J by 2 bases, with 9 bases between. The germline CDR1 and CDR2 sequences are SGHAT and FQNNGV. CDR3 size: 13 residues. The CDR3 DNA sequence: TGTGCCAGCAGCATCGGGATAAACACTGAAGCTTTCTTT. Its translation: CASSIGINTEAFF.

This chain joins TRBV5-1 and TRBJ1-5, with a possible D match to TRBD1 (5 bases). V was clipped by 4 bases and J by 0 bases, with 11 bases between them. CDR1 is SGHRS and CDR2 is YFSETQ in the germline V gene. The CDR3 has 15 residues. The CDR3 sequence: CASSPTGSSNQPQHF. The DNA of the CDR3 is TGCGCCAGCAGCCCAACAGGCTCTAGCAATCAGCCCCAGCATTTT.

The chain couples TRBV27 to TRBJ2-1; D uncertain. The germline V and J ends were trimmed by 3 bases and 3 bases, with 6 bases remaining between them. The CDR3 covers 13 residues. CDR1 and CDR2 (germline): MNHEY, SMNVEV (reference sequence). This chain's CDR3 is CASSLAVYNEQFF. In DNA form, the CDR3 reads TGTGCCAGCAGTTTGGCAGTCTACAATGAGCAGTTCTTC.

The chain recombines TRBV28 with TRBJ2-7, with D maybe TRBD1 (6 bases). The V gene's germline CDR1 is MDHEN and CDR2 SYDVKM. V lost 4 bases to trimming and J lost 3 bases, with 19 bases between them. The CDR3 sequence is 16 residues long. The DNA for the CDR3 is TGTGCCAGCAGTTCAACACGGACAGTACTAAACTACGAGCAGTACTTC. This codes for CASSSTRTVLNYEQYF.

The chain links TRBV27 to TRBJ1-5; a possible D gene is TRBD1 (5 bases). This CDR3 has 16 amino acids. The germline CDR1 and CDR2 sequences are MNHEY and SMNVEV (reference sequence). V was pared by 7 bases and J by 2 bases, with 18 bases between. The CDR3 spells CASTPGGEYGNQPQHF. CDR3 DNA sequence: TGTGCCAGCACCCCGGGGGGGGAGTATGGCAATCAGCCCCAGCATTTT.

The chain carries TRBV30 and TRBJ2-3; 9 bases match TRBD2. This CDR3 contains 14 residues. Germline values: CDR1 GTSNPN, CDR2 SVGIG (reference sequence). V gave up 2 bases and J gave up 4 bases; unmatched junction bases: 4. The CDR3 region is CAWSKAGGADTQYF. CDR3 bases: TGTGCCTGGAGTAAAGCGGGAGGCGCAGATACGCAGTATTTT.

The rearrangement links TRBV5-4 to TRBJ1-1, with D perhaps matching TRBD1 (5 bases). Trimming cost V 4 bases and J 0 bases, with 16 bases left between them. The CDR3 consists of 16 residues. Germline V CDR1 and CDR2: SGHNT, YYREEE (reference sequence). In nucleotides, the CDR3 is TGTGCCAGCAGCCCAGGCGGGGCGGGGGTGAACACTGAAGCTTTCTTT. This encodes CASSPGGAGVNTEAFF.

The rearrangement links TRBV9 to TRBJ2-7; D is possibly TRBD2 (5 bases). This CDR3 region has 13 residues. CDR1 is SGDLS and CDR2 is YYNGEE in the germline V gene. V lost 0 bases and J lost 7, with 11 bases in between. The CDR3: CASSVGATGEQYF. DNA for the CDR3: TGTGCCAGCAGCGTAGGGGCCACGGGGGAGCAGTACTTC.

The rearrangement uses TRBV5-1 and TRBJ2-5, with 8 bases aligning to TRBD1. The germline gives CDR1 SGHRS, CDR2 YFSETQ. V trimming: 1 base; J trimming: 3 bases; junction bases outside the gene matches: 8. CDR3 length equals 16 residues. CDR3 DNA: TGCGCCAGCAGCTTGTTGTCTGGGACAGGCGAAGAGACCCAGTACTTC. This encodes CASSLLSGTGEETQYF. Drawing the rest from reference TRBV5-1 and TRBJ2-5, the complete variable domain is KAGVTQTPRYLIKTRGQQVTLSCSPISGHRSVSWYQQTPGQGLQFLFEYFSETQRNKGNFPGRFSGRQFSNSRSEMNVSTLELGDSALYLCASSLLSGTGEETQYFGPGTRLLVL.

Only a few counts were recorded for this clone. The chain employs TRBV7-8 and TRBJ2-5, with a tentative D call TRBD2 (5 bases). Trimming left V 3 bases short and J 5 bases short, with 13 bases between. Germline-derived CDR1 and CDR2 are SGHVS and FQNEAQ. The CDR3 spans 14 residues. The chain's CDR3 is CASSFLSSMETQYF. In DNA form, the CDR3 reads TGTGCCAGCAGCTTTCTGTCTAGCATGGAGACCCAGTACTTC.

The genes are TRBV6-6 and TRBJ1-1; possibly TRBD1 for D (5 bases). The CDR3 runs to 12 residues. Germline loops: CDR1 MNHNY, CDR2 SVGAGI (reference sequence). The V and J ends lost 8 bases and 7 bases respectively, with 14 bases between them. The CDR3 sequence is CASGPTANEAFF. Written as DNA, the CDR3 is TGTGCCAGCGGTCCGACAGCGAATGAAGCTTTCTTT.